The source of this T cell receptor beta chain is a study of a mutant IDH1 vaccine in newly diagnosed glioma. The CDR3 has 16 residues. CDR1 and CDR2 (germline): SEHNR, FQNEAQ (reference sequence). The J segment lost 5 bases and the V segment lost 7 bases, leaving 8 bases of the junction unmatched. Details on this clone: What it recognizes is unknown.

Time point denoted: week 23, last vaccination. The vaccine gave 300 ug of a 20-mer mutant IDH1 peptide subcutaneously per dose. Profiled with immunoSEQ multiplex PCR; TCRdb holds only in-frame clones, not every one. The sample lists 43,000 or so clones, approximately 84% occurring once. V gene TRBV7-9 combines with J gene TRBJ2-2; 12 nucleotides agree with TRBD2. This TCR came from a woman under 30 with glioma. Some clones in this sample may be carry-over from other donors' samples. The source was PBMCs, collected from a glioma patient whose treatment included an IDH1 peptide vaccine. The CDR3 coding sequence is TGTGCCAGCAACCCCCGACTAGCGGGAGTTACCGGGGAGCTGTTTTTT. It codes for CASNPRLAGVTGELFF. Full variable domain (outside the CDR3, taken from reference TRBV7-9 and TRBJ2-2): DTGVSQNPRHKITKRGQNVTFRCDPISEHNRLYWYRQTLGQGPEFLTYFQNEAQLEKSRLLSDRFSAERPKGSFSTLEIQRTEQGDSAMYLCASNPRLAGVTGELFFGEGSRLTVL.